This paragraph covers one T cell receptor beta chain sequence. The CDR3 is 19 residues long. Germline lookup yields CDR1 MNHNS and CDR2 SASEGT. Trimming stripped 1 base from V and 4 bases from J, with 20 bases between. This record belongs to a study of T cells in Graves' hyperthyroidism and ophthalmopathy. Amplified TCR beta CDR3 regions came from RNA transcripts. Initially, a first-round RT-PCR of the TCR CDR3 employed the HTBI primer set. One entry per CDR3 protein results from TCRdb running MiXCR on the multiplex PCR reads. The repertoire has roughly 710,000 distinct CDR3 sequences, 30% to 40% of them found once; the top ten carry around 32%.

The sample was blood. The receptor comes from a middle-aged woman with Graves' hyperthyroidism. The chain links TRBV6-1 to TRBJ2-6, with D possibly TRBD2 on 5 matching bases. CDR3 in amino acids: CASSEGTRSWGSGANVLTF. CDR3 DNA: TGTGCCAGCAGTGAAGGGACTCGATCCTGGGGTTCGGGGGCCAACGTCCTGACTTTC.